This entry lists 18 T cell receptor beta chains sequenced from one sample in a study of T-cell memory formation after mild COVID-19. One entry per CDR3 protein, called by TCRdb with MiXCR from the 5' RACE reads. The table lists 200,000 to 300,000 distinct CDR3 sequences, 16% of them singletons, with roughly 21% in the top ten. Sequenced input: PBMCs or a T cell subset sorted from them (not recorded which). The receptors shown here come from a young man who had mild COVID-19 (a few samples of this study predate the infection). Cell type and time point are not known.

V usage is TRBV6-2 or TRBV6-3 and J usage is TRBJ1-5, with 7 bases identical to TRBD1. This CDR3 spans 11 amino acids. Germline V gene lookup returns CDR1 MNHEY and CDR2 SVGEGT. Trimming at V came to 5 bases and at J to 15 bases, leaving 7 bases not matched to a gene. The CDR3 protein is CASSQGQARHF. CDR3 DNA sequence: TGTGCCAGCAGTCAAGGACAGGCCCGGCATTTT.

This clonotype has more than one count but fewer than ten. V and J are TRBV7-2 and TRBJ2-1, with 9 bases fitting TRBD1. Germline lookup yields CDR1 SGHTA and CDR2 FQGNSA. The junction had 3 bases not matched to a gene; V was cut back by 1 base and J by 8 bases. This CDR3 has 14 amino acids. The CDR3 protein is CASSLDRGLDEQFF. The DNA of the CDR3 is TGTGCCAGCAGCTTAGACAGGGGGCTCGATGAGCAGTTCTTC.

The chain uses TRBV18 and TRBJ2-7; the D gene is possibly TRBD2 (5 bases). V lost 2 bases, J lost 4 bases, and 9 bases lay in between. The CDR3 covers 13 residues. CDR1 is KGHSH and CDR2 is LQKENI in the germline V gene. This CDR3 reads CASSPETGYEQYF. The CDR3 DNA reads TGTGCCAGCTCACCAGAGACGGGGTACGAGCAGTACTTC.

This clonotype has just a few counts. The chain is built from TRBV7-2 and TRBJ2-3; D may match TRBD1 or TRBD2 (5 bases each). CDR3 length: 14 amino acids. Between the trimmed V and J ends, which lost 2 bases and 2 bases, there was a span of 8 bases. Germline values: CDR1 SGHTA, CDR2 FQGNSA. This CDR3 reads CASSLTGTTDTQYF. CDR3 sequence (DNA): TGTGCCAGCAGCTTAACGGGGACCACAGATACGCAGTATTTT.

This clonotype was recorded a few times. This chain uses TRBV6-5 with TRBJ2-7; 8 bases agree with TRBD1. Germline trimming cut 6 bases from V and 0 bases from J; bases unmatched to any gene: 10. The CDR3 extends over 16 amino acids. The germline V gene has CDR1 MNHEY and CDR2 SVGAGI. The CDR3 sequence: CASRERTGYLSYEQYF. In DNA, the CDR3 is TGTGCCAGCAGGGAACGGACAGGGTACCTCTCCTACGAGCAGTACTTC.

This clonotype was picked up a small number of times. CDR3 DNA: TGCGCCAGCAGAGGGACGGATCTTTCACCCCTCCACTTT. Protein product: CASRGTDLSPLHF. The chain combines TRBV5-1 with TRBJ1-6; D might be TRBD1 (5 bases). Trimming removed 5 bases from V and 9 bases from J, with 12 bases in between. This CDR3 has 13 amino acids. Looked up from germline, CDR1 is SGHRS and CDR2 is YFSETQ.

The chain recombines TRBV18 with TRBJ2-2; D is possibly TRBD2 (5 bases). The CDR3 runs 12 residues. Between the trimmed V and J ends, which lost 3 bases and 7 bases, there was a span of 6 bases. CDR1 and CDR2 from the germline V gene are KGHSH and LQKENI. CDR3 bases: TGTGCCAGCTCACCCGAGGGCGGGGAGCTGTTTTTT. Translated: CASSPEGGELFF.

V and J are TRBV5-1 and TRBJ2-7; D tentatively fits TRBD1 or TRBD2 (5 bases each). V was clipped by 7 bases and J by 1 base, with 9 bases between them. Germline lookup yields CDR1 SGHRS and CDR2 YFSETQ. The CDR3 is 12 residues long. The CDR3 loop reads CASLWGSYEQYV. DNA of the CDR3: TGCGCCAGCCTTTGGGGGTCCTACGAGCAGTACGTC.

This sequence joins TRBV5-5 and TRBJ2-7; D may correspond to TRBD1 or TRBD2 (5 bases each). CDR1 and CDR2 (germline): SGHKS, YYEKEE (reference sequence). Trimming stripped 1 base from V and 3 bases from J, with 14 bases between. The CDR3 runs to 15 residues. CDR3 sequence: CASSLWGNKGYEQYF. The CDR3 region has the DNA TGTGCCAGCAGCTTGTGGGGGAATAAAGGCTACGAGCAGTACTTC.

This clonotype was seen repeatedly, ten times or more. V gene TRBV5-5 combines with J gene TRBJ1-1; unclear D gene. V was clipped by 0 bases and J by 4 bases, with 13 bases between them. Germline CDR1 is SGHKS and CDR2 is YYEKEE (reference sequence). The CDR3 is 15 amino acids. The CDR3 nucleotides read TGTGCCAGCAGCTTGGCCTCTGGGTCGGGCACTGAAGCTTTCTTT. Protein sequence: CASSLASGSGTEAFF.

This clonotype was seen ten or more times. The chain joins TRBV5-6 to TRBJ2-7; D is uncertain. Germline V gives CDR1 SGHDT, CDR2 YYEEEE. The CDR3 consists of 13 residues. V lost 2 bases and J lost 0, with 6 bases in between. Here the CDR3 reads CASSFTASYEQYF. Here the CDR3 DNA reads TGTGCCAGCAGCTTCACAGCCTCCTACGAGCAGTACTTC.

This clonotype was observed many times. The genes are TRBV4-3 and TRBJ1-4, with TRBD1 matching 7 bases. J was trimmed by 9 bases and V by 1 base; bases with no gene match: 5. Germline CDR1 reads LGHNA; CDR2 reads YSLEER. The CDR3 runs to 14 residues. CDR3 sequence: CASSQGDSSQKLFF. In DNA, the CDR3 is TGCGCCAGCAGCCAAGGGGACAGTTCTCAAAAACTGTTTTTT.

This clonotype has at least ten counts. The junction and the germline gene differ at one end; a read error may be behind it. The V call is TRBV5-1, the J call TRBJ2-3; D gene uncertain. The CDR3 length is 11 residues. The germline CDR1 and CDR2 sequences are SGHRS and YFSETQ. The CDR3 DNA reads TGTGCCAGCAGCTTTTTAGATACGCAGTATTTT. Translating it yields CASSFLDTQYF.

This clonotype was seen only a few times. The chain employs TRBV15 and TRBJ1-1; the D is unclear. Looked up from germline, CDR1 is LNHNV and CDR2 is YYDKDF (reference sequence). V was shortened by 0 bases and J by 5 bases, with 16 bases between the two germline ends. The CDR3 is made up of 16 amino acids. This CDR3 is CATSRDFRGLGTEAFF. For the CDR3, the DNA is TGTGCCACCAGCAGAGATTTTCGGGGATTGGGGACTGAAGCTTTCTTT.

This clonotype was recorded a few times. The chain carries TRBV6-2 or TRBV6-3 and TRBJ2-7, with a weak D call TRBD1 (5 bases). Germline V lookup: CDR1 MNHEY, CDR2 SVGEGT. V was shortened by 2 bases and J by 3 bases, with 11 bases between the two germline ends. This CDR3 is 14 amino acids long. The CDR3 bases are TGTGCCAGCAGTTACGGGGCACTCAACTACGAGCAGTACTTC. Amino acids: CASSYGALNYEQYF.

This clonotype was observed a few times. The V and J genes are TRBV9 and TRBJ2-2; 7 nucleotides align to TRBD2. V was clipped by 0 bases and J by 0 bases; unmatched bases: 5. In germline, CDR1 is SGDLS, CDR2 YYNGEE. The CDR3 is 17 residues long. CDR3: CASSVELAPTNTGELFF. CDR3 bases: TGTGCCAGCAGCGTAGAACTAGCGCCTACGAACACCGGGGAGCTGTTTTTT.

In DNA form, the CDR3 reads TGTGCCAGCAGCCAACTCCGGTCCAGTTTGGCTGAAGCTTTCTTT. It codes for CASSQLRSSLAEAFF. The chain couples TRBV7-3 to TRBJ1-1; D unclear. This CDR3 spans 15 amino acids. The V end lost 5 bases, the J end lost 6 bases, and 19 bases lay between the germline ends. The V gene's germline CDR1 is SGHTA and CDR2 FQGTGA. Drawing the rest from reference TRBV7-3 and TRBJ1-1, the complete variable domain is GAGVSQTPSNKVTEKGKYVELRCDPISGHTALYWYRQSLGQGPEFLIYFQGTGAADDSGLPNDRFFAVRPEGSVSTLKIQRTERGDSAVYLCASSQLRSSLAEAFFGQGTRLTVV.

The CDR3 nucleotides are TGTGCCAGCAGCTTGGGGGCAGGGGGCGCGGACAATGAGCAGTTCTTC. Protein product: CASSLGAGGADNEQFF. V usage is TRBV5-4 and J usage is TRBJ2-1; 8 bases map to TRBD1. V dropped 0 bases and J dropped 5; count of bases not matched to a gene: 7. Germline V gene sequence: CDR1 SGHNT, CDR2 YYREEE (reference sequence). CDR3 length: 16 residues. Full variable domain (rest looked up from reference TRBV5-4 and TRBJ2-1): ETGVTQSPTHLIKTRGQQVTLRCSSQSGHNTVSWYQQALGQGPQFIFQYYREEENGRGNFPPRFSGLQFPNYSSELNVNALELDDSALYLCASSLGAGGADNEQFFGPGTRLTVL.